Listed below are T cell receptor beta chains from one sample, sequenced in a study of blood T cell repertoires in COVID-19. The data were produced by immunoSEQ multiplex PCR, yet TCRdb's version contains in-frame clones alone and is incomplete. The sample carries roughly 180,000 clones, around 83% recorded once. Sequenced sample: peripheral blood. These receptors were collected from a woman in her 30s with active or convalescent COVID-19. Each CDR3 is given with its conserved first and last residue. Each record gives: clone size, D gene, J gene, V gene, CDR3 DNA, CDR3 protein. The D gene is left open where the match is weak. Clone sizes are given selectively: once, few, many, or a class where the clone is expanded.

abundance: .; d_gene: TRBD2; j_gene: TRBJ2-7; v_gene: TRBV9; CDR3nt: TGTGCCAGCAGCGTAGTTGCGGGAGGGCGGGAGCAGTACTTC; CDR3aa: CASSVVAGGREQYF
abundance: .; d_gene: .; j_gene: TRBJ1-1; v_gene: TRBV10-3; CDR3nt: TGTGCCATCAGTGACCCACCGGGGGGCCAGAACACTGAAGCTTTCTTT; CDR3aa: CAISDPPGGQNTEAFF
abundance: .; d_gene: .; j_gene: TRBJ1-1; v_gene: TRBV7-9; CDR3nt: TGTGCTAGCAACATGAACACTGAAGCTTTCTTT; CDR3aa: CASNMNTEAFF
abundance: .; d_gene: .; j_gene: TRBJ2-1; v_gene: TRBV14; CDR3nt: TGTGCCAGCAGCCAAAGACAGGGAGGGCAGTTCTTC; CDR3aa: CASSQRQGGQFF
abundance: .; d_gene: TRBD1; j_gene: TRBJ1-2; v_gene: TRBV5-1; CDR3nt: TGCGCCAGCAGCTTGGAGGGACAGGGAGATGGCTACACCTTC; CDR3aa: CASSLEGQGDGYTF
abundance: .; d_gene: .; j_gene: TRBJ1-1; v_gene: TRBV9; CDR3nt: TGTGCCAGCAGCGTAGACGGGATGAACACTGAAGCTTTCTTT; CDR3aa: CASSVDGMNTEAFF
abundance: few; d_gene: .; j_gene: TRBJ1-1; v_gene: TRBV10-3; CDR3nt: TGTGCCATCAGTGATACAGTCATGAACACTGAAGCTTTCTTT; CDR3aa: CAISDTVMNTEAFF
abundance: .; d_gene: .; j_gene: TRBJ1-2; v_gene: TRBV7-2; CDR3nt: TGTGCCAGCAGCCCCCAACCTGGTCTGCGGAAGGTCTATGGCTACACCTTC; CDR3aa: CASSPQPGLRKVYGYTF
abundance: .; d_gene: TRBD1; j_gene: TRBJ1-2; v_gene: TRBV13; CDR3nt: TGTGCCAGCAGCTTGGGCAGGGGGCATGGCTACACCTTC; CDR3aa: CASSLGRGHGYTF
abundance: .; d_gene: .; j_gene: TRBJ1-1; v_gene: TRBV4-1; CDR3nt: TGCGCCAGCAGCCAAGATGGCTTCATACCCACTGAAGCTTTCTTT; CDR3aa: CASSQDGFIPTEAFF
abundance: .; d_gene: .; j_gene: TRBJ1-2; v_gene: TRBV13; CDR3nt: TGTGCCAGCAGCTCGGGAGAGATTGGTCCCTATGGCTACACCTTC; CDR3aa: CASSSGEIGPYGYTF
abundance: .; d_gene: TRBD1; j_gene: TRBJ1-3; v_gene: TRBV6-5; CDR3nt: TGTGCCAGCAGTTACTCGACAGGGTTCAACACCATATATTTT; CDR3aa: CASSYSTGFNTIYF
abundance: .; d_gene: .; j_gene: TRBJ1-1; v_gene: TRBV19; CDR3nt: TGTGCCAGTAGCGATAAAGGGGGATTCACTGAAGCTTTCTTT; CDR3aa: CASSDKGGFTEAFF
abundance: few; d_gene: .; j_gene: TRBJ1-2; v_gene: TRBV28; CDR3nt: TGTGCCAGCAGTCCCCTCCAGGCCATCTATGGCTACACCTTC; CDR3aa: CASSPLQAIYGYTF
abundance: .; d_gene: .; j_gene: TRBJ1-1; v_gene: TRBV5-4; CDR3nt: TGTGCCAGCGATCGTGGGGGGGGGAACACTGAAGCTTTCTTT; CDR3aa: CASDRGGGNTEAFF
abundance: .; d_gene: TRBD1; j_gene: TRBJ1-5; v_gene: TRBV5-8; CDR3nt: TGTGCCAGCAGCCGCGGCCTGACAGGGATCAATCAGCCCCAGCATTTT; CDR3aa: CASSRGLTGINQPQHF
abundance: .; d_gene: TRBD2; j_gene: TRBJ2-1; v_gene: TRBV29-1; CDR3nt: TGCAGCGTTGTACGGACTAGCGGGATCTCCTACAATGAGCAGTTCTTC; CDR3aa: CSVVRTSGISYNEQFF
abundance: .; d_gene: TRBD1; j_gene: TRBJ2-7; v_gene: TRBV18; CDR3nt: TGTGCCAGCTCACCGGGACAGCACTACGAGCAGTACTTC; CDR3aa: CASSPGQHYEQYF
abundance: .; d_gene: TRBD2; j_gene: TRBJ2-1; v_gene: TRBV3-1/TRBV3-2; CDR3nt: TGTGCCAGCAGCCGCTCCTATCGACTAGCGGGGGTGAATGAGCAGTTCTTC; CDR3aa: CASSRSYRLAGVNEQFF
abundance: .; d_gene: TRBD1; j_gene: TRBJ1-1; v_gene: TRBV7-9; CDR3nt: TGTGCCAGCAGCATCCAGAGGGACAGGGTAACTGAAGCTTTCTTT; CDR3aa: CASSIQRDRVTEAFF
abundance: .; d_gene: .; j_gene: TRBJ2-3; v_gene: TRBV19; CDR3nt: TGTGCCAGTAGTATAGTCAATAGCGCAGCAGATACGCAGTATTTT; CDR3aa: CASSIVNSAADTQYF
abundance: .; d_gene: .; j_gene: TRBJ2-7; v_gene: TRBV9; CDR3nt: TGTGCCAGCAGCGTAGGGGGCGGTCCCTACGAGCAGTACTTC; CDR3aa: CASSVGGGPYEQYF
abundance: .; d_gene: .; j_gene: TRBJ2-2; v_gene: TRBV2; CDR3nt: TGTGCCAGCAGTGAAGCGCAGGGAACGGCGGACTTTTTT; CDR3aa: CASSEAQGTADFF
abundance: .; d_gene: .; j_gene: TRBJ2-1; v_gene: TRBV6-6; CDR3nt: TGTGCCAGCAGTTACGGTCCGAGTTCCAATGAGCAGTTCTTC; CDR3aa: CASSYGPSSNEQFF
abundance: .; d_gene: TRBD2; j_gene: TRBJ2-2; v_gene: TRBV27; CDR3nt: TGTGCCAGCAGTTCCCCCTCTAGCGGGAACACCGGGGAGCTGTTTTTT; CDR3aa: CASSSPSSGNTGELFF
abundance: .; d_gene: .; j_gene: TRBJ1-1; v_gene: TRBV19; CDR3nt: TGTGCCAGTAGCTGGGAGTTAATGAACACTGAAGCTTTCTTT; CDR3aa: CASSWELMNTEAFF
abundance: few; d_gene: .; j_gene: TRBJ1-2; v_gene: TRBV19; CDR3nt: TGTGCCAGTAGTACAGGCAGGATAAACTATGGCTACACCTTC; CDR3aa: CASSTGRINYGYTF
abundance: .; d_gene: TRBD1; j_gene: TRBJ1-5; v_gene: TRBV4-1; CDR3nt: TGCGCCAGCAGTCGGACAGGGGTTAGCAATCAGCCCCAGCATTTT; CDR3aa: CASSRTGVSNQPQHF
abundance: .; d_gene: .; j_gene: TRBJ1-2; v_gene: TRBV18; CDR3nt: TGTGCCAGCTCACCAGAAGCAGGGTACGGCTATGGCTACACCTTC; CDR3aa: CASSPEAGYGYGYTF
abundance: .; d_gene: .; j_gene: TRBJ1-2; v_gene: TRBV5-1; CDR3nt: TGCGCCAGCAGCACTGGACAGACCTTTAACTATGGCTACACCTTC; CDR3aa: CASSTGQTFNYGYTF
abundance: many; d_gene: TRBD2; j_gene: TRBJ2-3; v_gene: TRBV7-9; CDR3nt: TGTGCCAGCAGCCCTAGCGGGGGGGCAATTAGCGATACGCAGTATTTT; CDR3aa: CASSPSGGAISDTQYF
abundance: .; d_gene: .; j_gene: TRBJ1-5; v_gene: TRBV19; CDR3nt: TGTGCCAGTAGTACCGGACACTATAGCAATCAGCCCCAGCATTTT; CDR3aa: CASSTGHYSNQPQHF
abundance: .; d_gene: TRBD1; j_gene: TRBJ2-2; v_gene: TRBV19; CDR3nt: TGTGCCACCCACCAACCGGGACAGGGGAACACCGGGGAGCTGTTTTTT; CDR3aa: CATHQPGQGNTGELFF
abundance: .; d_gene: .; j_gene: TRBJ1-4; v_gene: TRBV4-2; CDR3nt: TGTGCCAGCAGCCCAAAAGACGGGACAAGAAATGAAAAACTGTTTTTT; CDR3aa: CASSPKDGTRNEKLFF
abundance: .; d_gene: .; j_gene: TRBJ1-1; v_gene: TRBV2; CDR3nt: TGTGCCAGCAGTCTTAGAGCTGAAGCTTTCTTT; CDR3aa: CASSLRAEAFF
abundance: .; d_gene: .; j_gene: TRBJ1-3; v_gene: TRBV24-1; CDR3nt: TGTGCCACCAGTGATTTGCGGGGGAACACCATATATTTT; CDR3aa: CATSDLRGNTIYF
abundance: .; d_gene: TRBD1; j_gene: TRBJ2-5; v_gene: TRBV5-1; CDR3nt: TGCGCCAGCAGCTTAAATACAGGGGGTTCCCAAGAGACCCAGTACTTC; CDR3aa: CASSLNTGGSQETQYF
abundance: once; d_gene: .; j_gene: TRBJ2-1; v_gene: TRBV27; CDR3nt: TGTGCCAGCAGTAATGGGGCAGGGTGGTCCTACAATGAGCAGTTCTTC; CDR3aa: CASSNGAGWSYNEQFF
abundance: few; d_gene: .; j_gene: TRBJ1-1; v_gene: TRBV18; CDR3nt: TGTGCCAGCTCACCGTTCGGTAGTTTCGACACTGAAGCTTTCTTT; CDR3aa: CASSPFGSFDTEAFF
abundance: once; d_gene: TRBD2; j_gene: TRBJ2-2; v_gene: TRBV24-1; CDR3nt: TGTGCCACCAGTGATGGGCTAGCGGGAGACACCGGGGAGCTGTTTTTT; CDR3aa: CATSDGLAGDTGELFF
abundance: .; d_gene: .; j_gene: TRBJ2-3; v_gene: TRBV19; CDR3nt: TGTGCCAGTAGTCCAAATGACAGGTCCCCAGATACGCAGTATTTT; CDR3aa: CASSPNDRSPDTQYF
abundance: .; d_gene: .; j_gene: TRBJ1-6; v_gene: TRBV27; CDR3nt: TGTGCCAGCAGTTTATTTACAGCTAATTCACCCCTCCACTTT; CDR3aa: CASSLFTANSPLHF
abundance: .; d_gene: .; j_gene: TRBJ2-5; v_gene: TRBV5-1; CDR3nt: TGCGCCAGCAGCAGGGACTTCCAAGAGACCCAGTACTTC; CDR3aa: CASSRDFQETQYF
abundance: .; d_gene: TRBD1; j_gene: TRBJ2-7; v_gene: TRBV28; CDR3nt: TGTGCCAGCAGTCCCTACAGGGGGCACGACGAGCAGTACTTC; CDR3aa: CASSPYRGHDEQYF
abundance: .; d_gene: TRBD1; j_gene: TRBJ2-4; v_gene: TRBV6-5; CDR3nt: TGTGCCAGCAGACGACAGGGCGGAGGAAACATTCAGTACTTC; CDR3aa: CASRRQGGGNIQYF
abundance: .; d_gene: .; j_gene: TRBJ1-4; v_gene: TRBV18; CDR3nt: TGTGCCAGCTCACCACCAACAGGGCACCATGAAAAACTGTTTTTT; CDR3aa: CASSPPTGHHEKLFF
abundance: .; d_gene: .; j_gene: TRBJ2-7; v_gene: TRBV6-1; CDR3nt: TGTGCCAGCAGTGAAGCAGGCGGGAAGGACGAGCAGTACTTC; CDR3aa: CASSEAGGKDEQYF
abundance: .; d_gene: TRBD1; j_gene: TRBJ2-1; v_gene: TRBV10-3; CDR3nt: TGTGCCATCAGCCTGGACAGGGTGGGCTACAATGAGCAGTTCTTC; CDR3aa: CAISLDRVGYNEQFF
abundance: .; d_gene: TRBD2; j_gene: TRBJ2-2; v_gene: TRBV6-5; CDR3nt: TGTGCCAGCAGTTACGGGACTAGCGGGACCGGGGAGCTGTTTTTT; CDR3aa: CASSYGTSGTGELFF
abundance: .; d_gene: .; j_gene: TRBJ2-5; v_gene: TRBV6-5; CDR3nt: TGTGCCAGCAGTTACTCACCCTCCGAGCAAGAGACCCAGTACTTC; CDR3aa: CASSYSPSEQETQYF